This T cell receptor beta chain was obtained from a study of T-cell reconstitution after alpha-beta-depleted transplantation in children. Regarding the study as a whole: It was reported that alpha-beta T cells came from several hundred expanded graft clones (about two months after transplant). Surviving recipient T cells and thymic progenitors produced the high day-60 TCRbeta diversity seen in some patients. Newly produced T cells mostly provided counts and TCRbeta diversity after one year, as hyperexpanded clones declined.

CDR3 length: 15 residues. V lost 1 base and J 0 bases, leaving 8 bases between the germline ends. This clonotype was detected many times. Its target is unknown. A TCRbeta library incorporating unique molecular identifiers was prepared. Each CDR3 protein is one row after TCRdb ran MiXCR on the PCR reads. The sample has 600,000 to 700,000 distinct CDR3 sequences, around 13% seen once. This receptor was identified in a girl aged 2 to 9 with congenital amegakaryocytic thrombocytopenia, due to receive a stem cell transplant. Specimen: PBMCs, collected before TCRalphabeta/CD19-depleted stem cell transplant. The chain joins TRBV12-3 or TRBV12-4 to TRBJ2-3, with D hard to call. CDR3 residues: CASSLGWTSTDTQYF. For the CDR3, the DNA is TGTGCCAGCAGTTTAGGCTGGACCAGCACAGATACGCAGTATTTT.